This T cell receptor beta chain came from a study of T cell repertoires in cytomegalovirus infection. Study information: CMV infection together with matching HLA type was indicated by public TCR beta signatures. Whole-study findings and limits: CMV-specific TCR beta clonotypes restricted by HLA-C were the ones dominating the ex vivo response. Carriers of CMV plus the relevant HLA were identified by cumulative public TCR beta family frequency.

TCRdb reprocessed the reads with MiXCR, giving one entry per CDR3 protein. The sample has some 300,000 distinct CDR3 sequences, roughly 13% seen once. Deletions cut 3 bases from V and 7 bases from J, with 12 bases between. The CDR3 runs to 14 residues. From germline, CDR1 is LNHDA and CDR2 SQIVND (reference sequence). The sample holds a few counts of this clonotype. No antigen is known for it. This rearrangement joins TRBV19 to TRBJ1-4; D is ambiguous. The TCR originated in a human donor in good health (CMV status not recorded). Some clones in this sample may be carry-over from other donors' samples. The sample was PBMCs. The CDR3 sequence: CASSILHRVEKLFF. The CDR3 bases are TGTGCCAGTAGTATCCTCCACCGAGTTGAAAAACTGTTTTTT.